These 28 T cell receptor beta chains were sequenced from one sample in a study of shared T cell receptors in the human thymus. TCRdb's copy holds only in-frame clones and misses some; the assay was immunoSEQ multiplex PCR. The repertoire holds about 380,000 clones, with more than 85% as singletons. The specimen was thymocytes. These receptor sequences come from a human donor.

This chain uses TRBV14 with TRBJ2-7, with D perhaps given as TRBD1 or TRBD2 (5 bases each). This CDR3 has 19 residues. Per germline, CDR1 SGHDN and CDR2 FVKESK. The V and J ends lost 5 bases and 5 bases respectively, with 31 bases between them. In DNA, the CDR3 is TGTGCCAGCAGCGTACGACAGCTATACGGGGATGCGGGTCTTCACGAGCAGTACTTC. Encoded protein: CASSVRQLYGDAGLHEQYF. Full variable domain (remainder filled in from reference TRBV14 and TRBJ2-7): EAGVTQFPSHSVIEKGQTVTLRCDPISGHDNLYWYRRVMGKEIKFLLHFVKESKQDESGMPNNRFLAERTGGTYSTLKVQPAELEDSGVYFCASSVRQLYGDAGLHEQYFGPGTRLTVT.

The chain recombines TRBV2 with TRBJ2-7, with D possibly TRBD1 on 5 matching bases. This CDR3 is built from 13 residues. Germline CDR1 reads SNHLY; CDR2 reads FYNNEI. Trimming removed 6 bases at V and 0 bases at J, with 9 bases between. The CDR3 is CASRRQLSYEQYF. In DNA form, the CDR3 reads TGTGCCAGCAGGCGACAGCTCTCCTACGAGCAGTACTTC.

The gene calls are TRBV11-3 and TRBJ2-3; the match to TRBD2 covers 7 bases. The CDR3 length is 13 residues. The V segment lost 6 bases and the J segment 2 bases; nucleotides outside the gene matches: 2. Looked up from germline, CDR1 is SGHNT and CDR2 is YENEEA. This chain's CDR3 is CASRREPTDTQYF. The CDR3, as DNA: TGTGCCAGCAGGCGGGAGCCCACAGATACGCAGTATTTT.

The CDR3 nucleotides read TGCGCCAGCAGCCAAGATGGCGAGGGAGGGATCACCGGGGAGCTGTTTTTT. It translates to CASSQDGEGGITGELFF. The gene calls are TRBV4-1 and TRBJ2-2, with TRBD2 identical over 7 bases. J gave up 4 bases and V 0 bases, and 8 bases lay outside the gene matches. Per the germline V gene, CDR1 is MGHRA and CDR2 is YSYEKL. The CDR3 has 17 residues.

The V gene is TRBV28, the J gene TRBJ2-7; tentative D call: TRBD1 (6 bases). Trimming stripped 6 bases from V and 4 bases from J, with 19 bases between. CDR1 MDHEN and CDR2 SYDVKM come from the germline V gene. The CDR3 consists of 15 residues. CDR3 DNA: TGTGCCAGCAGGGATTACAGGGAAATCCCTTACGAGCAGTACTTC. Translating gives CASRDYREIPYEQYF.

The gene calls are TRBV25-1 and TRBJ1-4; 7 bases agree with TRBD1. Germline CDR1 MGHDK, CDR2 SYGVNS. The CDR3 covers 14 residues. J lost 11 bases, V lost 6 bases, and 12 bases had no gene match. This CDR3 is CASRPRTGQGKLFF. DNA of the CDR3: TGTGCCAGCAGACCTAGGACAGGTCAGGGGAAACTGTTTTTT.

The chain recombines TRBV6-4 with TRBJ2-1; 7 positions agree with TRBD2. After removal of 0 bases from V and 2 bases from J, the junction contained 4 bases not matched to a gene. Per the germline V gene, CDR1 is MRHNA and CDR2 is SNTAGT. CDR3 length: 16 amino acids. Here the CDR3 DNA reads TGTGCCAGCAGTGACTCGGCAGCGGGACCCTACAATGAGCAGTTCTTC. Translation gives CASSDSAAGPYNEQFF.

This chain links TRBV19 with TRBJ1-2; no clear D gene. V gave up 7 bases and J gave up 0 bases, with 12 bases separating them. CDR3 size: 14 residues. CDR1 and CDR2 from the germline V gene are LNHDA and SQIVND (reference sequence). In DNA, the CDR3 is TGTGCCAGTATGAAGCTAGGACCTAACTATGGCTACACCTTC. It translates to CASMKLGPNYGYTF.

V and J are TRBV11-2 and TRBJ2-7, with 10 bases fitting TRBD2. The CDR3 covers 19 residues. Germline CDR1 reads SGHAT; CDR2 reads FQNNGV. J lost 2 bases, V lost 0 bases, and 13 bases had no gene match. This CDR3 is CASSLDGLGLAGEPYEQYF. CDR3 bases: TGTGCCAGCAGCTTAGATGGATTAGGCCTAGCGGGAGAACCCTACGAGCAGTACTTC.

The chain uses TRBV27 and TRBJ1-5; 7 positions agree with TRBD1. V was pared by 5 bases and J by 1 base, with 11 bases of the junction left unmatched. CDR1 and CDR2 (germline): MNHEY, SMNVEV (reference sequence). The CDR3 is 17 residues long. In DNA, the CDR3 is TGTGCCAGCAGTGCGCTACAGGGGATCGGGAGCAATCAGCCCCAGCATTTT. This translates into CASSALQGIGSNQPQHF.

This chain connects TRBV28 to TRBJ1-4, with TRBD1 matching over 7 bases. V trimming: 5 bases; J trimming: 7 bases; junction bases outside the gene matches: 13. This CDR3 contains 16 residues. CDR1 is MDHEN, CDR2 SYDVKM, per germline. CDR3 loop: CASSLGPRTGIEKLFF. In nucleotides, the CDR3 is TGTGCCAGCAGTCTGGGGCCAAGGACAGGTATTGAAAAACTGTTTTTT. Full variable domain (missing parts from reference TRBV28 and TRBJ1-4): DVKVTQSSRYLVKRTGEKVFLECVQDMDHENMFWYRQDPGLGLRLIYFSYDVKMKEKGDIPEGYSVSREKKERFSLILESASTNQTSMYLCASSLGPRTGIEKLFFGSGTQLSVL.

The rearrangement joins TRBV6-1 to TRBJ2-7; 10 bases map to TRBD2. The germline V gene encodes CDR1 MNHNS and CDR2 SASEGT. CDR3 size: 14 residues. The J segment lost 2 bases and the V segment lost 6 bases, leaving 4 bases of the junction unmatched. DNA of the CDR3: TGTGCCAGCAGCGGAGGACTAGCGGCCTACGAGCAGTACTTC. Its translation: CASSGGLAAYEQYF.

This clone was seen only once. The chain recombines TRBV16 with TRBJ2-4; D is perhaps TRBD2 (5 bases). Germline CDR1 is KGHSY and CDR2 is FQNENV. The CDR3 totals 14 residues. The V end was cut by 2 bases, the J end by 0 bases, with 5 bases between. CDR3 sequence reads: CASSQGLAKNIQYF. Written as DNA, the CDR3 is TGTGCCAGCAGCCAAGGACTAGCCAAAAACATTCAGTACTTC.

The V gene is TRBV5-4, the J gene TRBJ1-1; 8 bases line up with TRBD1. V shed 0 bases, J shed 0 bases, and the junction held 7 bases outside the gene matches. Germline V gene lookup returns CDR1 SGHNT and CDR2 YYREEE (reference sequence). The CDR3 extends over 17 amino acids. The CDR3 here is CASSLEGRGPVNTEAFF. The CDR3 nucleotides are TGTGCCAGCAGCTTGGAGGGCAGGGGGCCCGTGAACACTGAAGCTTTCTTT.

V and J are TRBV10-3 and TRBJ2-3; 7 bases fit TRBD2. The CDR3 consists of 15 residues. V shed 3 bases, J shed 1 base, and the junction held 4 bases outside the gene matches. Germline values: CDR1 ENHRY, CDR2 SYGVKD. The CDR3 DNA is TGTGCCATCAGTGATAAGCGGGGAGGCACAGATACGCAGTATTTT. It translates to CAISDKRGGTDTQYF.

This rearrangement joins TRBV7-2 to TRBJ2-7, with D hard to call. The ends were cut back, 7 bases at V and 3 bases at J, with 7 bases in the middle. Germline CDR1 is SGHTA and CDR2 is FQGNSA. The length of the CDR3 is 11 residues. Here the CDR3 reads CASTDRYEQYF. CDR3 DNA sequence: TGTGCCAGCACCGATCGCTACGAGCAGTACTTC. The complete variable domain, with remaining parts taken from reference TRBV7-2 and TRBJ2-7, reads GAGVSQSPSNKVTEKGKDVELRCDPISGHTALYWYRQSLGQGLEFLIYFQGNSAPDKSGLPSDRFSAERTGGSVSTLTIQRTQQEDSAVYLCASTDRYEQYFGPGTRLTVT.

The chain recombines TRBV6-5 with TRBJ2-5; D remains ambiguous. Trimming cost V 2 bases and J 5 bases, with 6 bases left between them. The CDR3 runs to 12 residues. Germline V lookup: CDR1 MNHEY, CDR2 SVGAGI. CDR3 nucleotides: TGTGCCAGCAGTTACGAAGCGGAGACCCAGTACTTC. This sequence encodes CASSYEAETQYF.

The V gene is TRBV5-6, the J gene TRBJ1-2, with D possibly matching TRBD1 (5 bases). Between the trimmed V and J ends, which lost 6 bases and 14 bases, there was a span of 17 bases. Germline V gives CDR1 SGHDT, CDR2 YYEEEE. This CDR3 contains 11 residues. The DNA of the CDR3 is TGTGCCAGCAACAACCTGACAGCCAATACCTTC. As protein: CASNNLTANTF. Drawing the rest from reference TRBV5-6 and TRBJ1-2, the complete variable domain is DAGVTQSPTHLIKTRGQQVTLRCSPKSGHDTVSWYQQALGQGPQFIFQYYEEEERQRGNFPDRFSGHQFPNYSSELNVNALLLGDSALYLCASNNLTANTFGSGTRLTVV.

This clone was counted a single time. CDR3 in DNA: TGCGCCAGCAGCTTGGGGCAGAACACAGATACGCAGTATTTT. It specifies CASSLGQNTDTQYF. The chain joins TRBV5-1 to TRBJ2-3; D ambiguous. Trimming removed 0 bases at V and 2 bases at J, with 7 bases between. Germline V gene data show CDR1 as SGHRS and CDR2 as YFSETQ. This CDR3 contains 14 residues.

The chain recombines TRBV4-1 with TRBJ1-4; 8 positions agree with TRBD1. The CDR3 loop spans 16 amino acids. Unmatched junction bases numbered 8, after V lost 0 bases and J lost 8 bases. Germline assignment: CDR1 MGHRA and CDR2 YSYEKL. CDR3 sequence (DNA): TGCGCCAGCAGCCAAGATCGCGGACAGGGAGACGAAAAACTGTTTTTT. Protein: CASSQDRGQGDEKLFF.

The J gene is TRBJ2-5, the V gene TRBV4-3; 8 nucleotides match TRBD2. The J call may be faulty, since TRBJ2-7 better matches the DNA end. This CDR3 has 19 residues. Germline lookup yields CDR1 LGHNA and CDR2 YSLEER. The CDR3 reads CASSQESRSGGPSFYEQYF. In DNA, the CDR3 is TGCGCCAGCAGCCAAGAGTCCCGGTCGGGGGGGCCCTCTTTCTACGAGCAGTACTTC.

This chain connects TRBV14 to TRBJ2-5, with 9 nucleotides matching TRBD2. Unmatched junction bases numbered 14, after V lost 5 bases and J lost 4 bases. Per the germline V gene, CDR1 is SGHDN and CDR2 is FVKESK. The CDR3 length is 17 residues. CDR3 region: CASSAGRLAVLGETQYF. CDR3 nucleotides: TGTGCCAGCAGCGCCGGTCGACTAGCGGTCCTTGGAGAGACCCAGTACTTC.

The V call is TRBV5-1, the J call TRBJ1-2, with TRBD1 identical over 8 bases. The junction had 6 bases not matched to a gene; V was cut back by 0 bases and J by 8 bases. This CDR3 is 14 amino acids long. Looked up from germline, CDR1 is SGHRS and CDR2 is YFSETQ. In DNA, the CDR3 is TGCGCCAGCAGCTTGGTCGTGACAGGGGAAGGCTACACCTTC. This codes for CASSLVVTGEGYTF.

The rearrangement links TRBV29-1 to TRBJ2-1; D is unresolved. V lost 7 bases, J lost 0 bases, and 4 bases lay in between. The CDR3 spans 11 residues. Germline V gene lookup returns CDR1 SQVTM and CDR2 ANQGSEA. This chain's CDR3 is CSGGSYNEQFF. The CDR3 nucleotides read TGCAGCGGAGGCTCCTACAATGAGCAGTTCTTC.

The genes are TRBV25-1 and TRBJ1-5, with TRBD1 matching 9 bases. Trimming took 5 bases from V and 6 from J; bases not matched to a gene: 8. Per the germline V gene, CDR1 is MGHDK and CDR2 is SYGVNS. The CDR3 totals 15 residues. CDR3 sequence: CASSPGQGSGQPQHF. CDR3 nucleotide sequence: TGTGCCAGCAGTCCGGGACAGGGAAGCGGTCAGCCCCAGCATTTT.

This clone appeared once. The DNA of the CDR3 is TGTGCCAGTAGCACGAAAACGGGCAGGGGGCTCACAGATACGCAGTATTTT. Residues: CASSTKTGRGLTDTQYF. The gene calls are TRBV19 and TRBJ2-3; 8 nucleotides agree with TRBD1. The germline V gene has CDR1 LNHDA and CDR2 SQIVND (reference sequence). V lost 6 bases to trimming and J lost 2 bases; unmatched junction nucleotides: 13. The CDR3 contains 17 residues.

This sequence joins TRBV7-6 and TRBJ2-6; 9 nucleotides line up with TRBD1. V shed 4 bases and J 2 bases; nucleotides not matched to a gene: 3. This CDR3 is 16 amino acids long. The germline V gene encodes CDR1 SGHVS and CDR2 FNYEAQ. The CDR3 loop is CASSSRQGAGANVLTF. CDR3 sequence (DNA): TGTGCCAGCAGCTCGAGACAGGGGGCTGGGGCCAACGTCCTGACTTTC.

V usage is TRBV14 and J usage is TRBJ1-4; TRBD1 agrees at 7 bases. Germline-derived CDR1 and CDR2 are SGHDN and FVKESK. Trimming cost V 2 bases and J 5 bases; bases outside gene matches: 8. The CDR3 runs to 16 residues. DNA of the CDR3: TGTGCCAGCAGCCAAAGAGCCGAACAGGGGAATGAAAAACTGTTTTTT. Protein: CASSQRAEQGNEKLFF.